This is a list of T cell receptor beta chains from one sample in a study of vaccination effects on CD4 cells after COVID-19. Clones were sequenced by immunoSEQ multiplex PCR, and TCRdb holds only the in-frame ones, with some missing. In the table there are 68,000 or so clones, 75% to 90% of which are singletons. Their target antigens are unknown. The sample in question was CD4+ T cells from PBMCs cultured with SARS-CoV-2 spike peptides, obtained before COVID-19 vaccination. The origin of the receptors is a human donor who received a COVID-19 vaccine. Both conserved end residues are part of each CDR3.

V	J	CDR3
TRBV9	TRBJ2-3	CASSVGQGGISSTDTQYF
TRBV2	TRBJ1-3	CASSPTGPSGNTIYF
TRBV4-3	TRBJ1-1	CASSQVRGANTEAFF
TRBV2	TRBJ2-5	CASVGGTKHETQYF
TRBV11-2	TRBJ1-3	CASSLSVSGNTIYF
TRBV4-1	TRBJ1-2	CASSQEPRDRGHYTF
TRBV7-2	TRBJ1-5	CASSLEYNQPQHF
TRBV24-1	TRBJ1-2	CATSDSATGKDGYTF
TRBV15	TRBJ2-5	CATSRGTGSNQETQYF
TRBV4-1	TRBJ1-6	CASSQDTGFNSPLHF
TRBV2	TRBJ1-3	CASRTGSGNTIYF
TRBV19	TRBJ2-2	CASSRGPGELFF
TRBV3-1/TRBV3-2	TRBJ1-1	CASSQVRSVNTEAFF
TRBV3-1/TRBV3-2	TRBJ1-2	CASSPRGQPYGYTF
TRBV2	TRBJ2-1	CASSEGQGHREQFF
TRBV6-5	TRBJ1-1	CASSLGPVGIEAFF
TRBV9	TRBJ2-2	CASSVASGGAGGELFF
TRBV5-1	TRBJ1-6	CASSPSPMGNSPLHF
TRBV5-4	TRBJ1-2	CASSFSTITDYGYTF
TRBV27	TRBJ1-1	CASSFSLEDMNTEAFF
TRBV7-2	TRBJ1-6	CASSFYSNSPLHF
TRBV9	TRBJ1-1	CASSPQGSPNTEAFF
TRBV6-2/TRBV6-3	TRBJ2-1	CASSPDWEGEQFF
TRBV1	TRBJ1-1	CTSSLPNDGTVNTEAFF
TRBV29-1	TRBJ1-1	CSVQRGGNTEAFF
TRBV6-5	TRBJ2-5	CASSYAAGGKETQYF
TRBV7-3	TRBJ2-2	CASSSQGRDTGELFF
TRBV6-6	TRBJ2-1	CASRRGQGISSYNEQFF
TRBV7-2	TRBJ1-2	CASSLNFHWGEVGQNGYTF
TRBV3-1/TRBV3-2	TRBJ2-5	CASSQEVGKTQYF
TRBV5-1	TRBJ1-5	CASSLGEIGSNQPQHF
TRBV19	TRBJ1-1	CASTYGGPPNTEAFF
TRBV7-2	TRBJ2-5	CASSFQPTQETQYF
TRBV24-1	TRBJ2-3	CATSDPRGVSSTDTQYF
TRBV15	TRBJ1-4	CATSRVPSEKLFF
TRBV6-5	TRBJ1-4	CASSSGQDAEKLFF
TRBV19	TRBJ2-6	CARGGLYSGANVLTF
TRBV12-3/TRBV12-4	TRBJ1-2	CASSSPGGYTF
TRBV7-2	TRBJ1-1	CASSLGTVTEAFF
TRBV7-3	TRBJ2-2	CASSGGTATGELFF
TRBV7-9	TRBJ1-1	CASSPPDRVNTEAFF
TRBV25-1	TRBJ1-2	CASSRGQFYGYTF
TRBV19	TRBJ1-2	CASAGTGTSNYGYTF
TRBV25-1	TRBJ1-1	CASSEPGNTEAFF